A single sample gave rise to the 4 T cell receptor beta chains below, sequenced in a study of T cells after posttransplantation cyclophosphamide. The assay was immunoSEQ multiplex PCR, and TCRdb's table has in-frame clones only and misses some. The sample contains about 40,000 clones, none of them singletons. The sequenced material came from PBMCs. These receptor sequences come from a man aged 25 to 40 in good health and a related stem cell transplant donor.

In its sample, this clone was seen many times. CDR3 in amino acids: CASSSTATTGYTF. CDR3 coding DNA: TGTGCCAGCTCCTCGACAGCTACCACTGGCTACACCTTC. The chain uses TRBV18 and TRBJ1-2, with D possibly matching TRBD1 (5 bases). With 6 bases removed from V and 7 bases from J, the gap between germline ends came to 15 bases. Germline-derived CDR1 and CDR2 are KGHSH and LQKENI. This CDR3 spans 13 amino acids. The full variable domain, its missing parts supplied by reference TRBV18 and TRBJ1-2, is NAGVMQNPRHLVRRRGQEARLRCSPMKGHSHVYWYRQLPEEGLKFMVYLQKENIIDESGMPKERFSAEFPKEGPSILRIQQVVRGDSAAYFCASSSTATTGYTFGSGTRLTVV.

Many counts were recorded for this clone. This chain connects TRBV6-5 to TRBJ1-2; 12 bases agree with TRBD1. Per the germline V gene, CDR1 is MNHEY and CDR2 is SVGAGI. This CDR3 region has 13 residues. V trimming: 6 bases; J trimming: 12 bases; junction bases outside the gene matches: 8. The CDR3 nucleotides read TGTGCCAGCAGAACGCCGGGACAGGGGGCCCACACCTTC. Translation: CASRTPGQGAHTF.

There are many counts of this clone. The V call is TRBV7-3, the J call TRBJ2-1; D remains unclear. Germline CDR1 SGHTA, CDR2 FQGTGA. The CDR3 sequence is 13 residues long. V lost 0 bases and J 4 bases, leaving 4 bases between the germline ends. In DNA, the CDR3 is TGTGCCAGCAGCTTAACAACATACAATGAGCAGTTCTTC. Its translation is CASSLTTYNEQFF.

This clone was seen ten or more times. The chain is built from TRBV5-1 and TRBJ2-1; TRBD1 might be the D (6 bases). Germline CDR1 reads SGHRS; CDR2 reads YFSETQ. The CDR3 has 16 amino acids. Trimming removed 1 base from V and 0 bases from J, with 11 bases in between. CDR3 residues: CASSLRGTSSYNEQFF. The CDR3 nucleotides are TGCGCCAGCAGCTTGAGGGGGACGAGCTCCTACAATGAGCAGTTCTTC.